The present entry profiles one T cell receptor (beta chain) with its context. Deletions cut 6 bases from V and 1 base from J, with 9 bases between. The CDR3 runs 13 residues. In germline, CDR1 is SGHTA, CDR2 FQGNSA. From the RT-PCR reads, TCRdb called clonotypes with MiXCR, one entry per CDR3 protein. This table holds some 230,000 distinct CDR3 sequences, roughly 15% found once. The data are from a study of patients and donors after allogeneic stem cell transplantation. The V gene is TRBV7-2, the J gene TRBJ2-5; no definite D call. The sample consisted of blood, either unsorted or a sorted T cell fraction (not recorded which). The sequence derives from a human donor who was either an allogeneic HSCT recipient or a stem cell or donor lymphocyte infusion donor (not recorded which). It is not recorded whose cells these are; they may come from a transplant donor. The CDR3 DNA sequence: TGTGCCAGCAGTTTTTCAATCCAAGAGACCCAGTACTTC. It translates to CASSFSIQETQYF.